The 13 T cell receptor beta chains below all came from one sample that was sequenced in a study of shared T cell receptors in the human thymus. Repertoires were generated with immunoSEQ multiplex PCR, while TCRdb's copy carries only in-frame clones and drops some. The repertoire holds about 540,000 clones, with around three quarters as singletons. These same records also appear under a second study, on human thymus T cells.

Material: thymocytes. These receptors were taken from a boy under three years old with a congenital heart defect.

The chain links TRBV19 to TRBJ2-3, with a tentative D call TRBD1 (5 bases). Per the germline V gene, CDR1 is LNHDA and CDR2 is SQIVND (reference sequence). Trimming removed 2 bases at V and 2 bases at J, with 11 bases between. CDR3 size: 15 residues. The CDR3 DNA reads as TGTGCCAGTAGTATAACTGCAGGGCCCACAGATACGCAGTATTTT. Residues: CASSITAGPTDTQYF.

This rearrangement joins TRBV11-2 to TRBJ2-7, with TRBD2 matching 8 bases. The CDR3 is 15 residues long. V was clipped by 4 bases and J by 3 bases; unmatched bases: 8. In germline, CDR1 is SGHAT, CDR2 FQNNGV. The CDR3 DNA follows: TGTGCCAGCAGCTGGAGCGGGAGTCAGCTCTACGAGCAGTACTTC. It specifies CASSWSGSQLYEQYF.

The chain uses TRBV5-1 and TRBJ2-5; TRBD1 aligns across 8 bases. Per the germline V gene, CDR1 is SGHRS and CDR2 is YFSETQ. V shed 4 bases and J 2 bases; nucleotides not matched to a gene: 22. This CDR3 is built from 20 residues. Here the CDR3 DNA reads TGCGCCAGCAGCCGCCCTATGAGACAGGGGCCGCGACAGAGACAAGAGACCCAGTACTTC. It encodes CASSRPMRQGPRQRQETQYF.

This rearrangement joins TRBV2 to TRBJ1-1; the match to TRBD1 covers 8 bases. Germline CDR1 is SNHLY and CDR2 is FYNNEI. The CDR3 extends over 17 amino acids. V gave up 3 bases and J gave up 1 base; unmatched junction bases: 10. The CDR3 nucleotides are TGTGCCAGCAGTGATCCGGGGACAGGTGGTAGGAACACTGAAGCTTTCTTT. Its translation: CASSDPGTGGRNTEAFF.

The rearrangement uses TRBV7-2 and TRBJ2-5; 9 bases align to TRBD2. The end of the DNA is better explained by TRBJ2-7, so the J call may be wrong. The V gene's germline CDR1 is SGHTA and CDR2 FQGNSA. The CDR3 length is 17 residues. CDR3: CASSLRRVRGRAYEQYF. The CDR3 DNA follows: TGTGCCAGCAGCCTCCGGAGGGTTCGCGGGAGGGCCTACGAGCAGTACTTC.

The V call is TRBV19, the J call TRBJ1-5; D gene ambiguous. The CDR3 loop spans 13 amino acids. Germline values: CDR1 LNHDA, CDR2 SQIVND (reference sequence). The V gene lost 6 bases and the J gene lost 6 bases, with 12 bases spanning the gap. The CDR3 region has the DNA TGTGCCAGTAGCCTCGCTCCCGGTCAGCCCCAGCATTTT. Its protein is CASSLAPGQPQHF.

This chain connects TRBV5-1 to TRBJ2-7; 8 bases agree with TRBD1. V trimming: 4 bases; J trimming: 6 bases; junction bases outside the gene matches: 3. Germline assignment: CDR1 SGHRS and CDR2 YFSETQ. The CDR3 length is 12 residues. The CDR3 nucleotides read TGCGCCAGCAGCGGGGGGACAGGCGAGCAGTACTTC. Protein product: CASSGGTGEQYF.

The J gene is TRBJ2-1, the V gene TRBV6-5, with 7 bases lining up with TRBD2. This CDR3 region has 15 residues. CDR1 and CDR2 (germline): MNHEY, SVGAGI. Trimming took 8 bases from V and 9 from J; bases not matched to a gene: 16. The CDR3 spells CASAHPGGGSTEQFF. For the CDR3, the DNA is TGTGCCAGCGCACATCCCGGGGGAGGGAGCACTGAGCAGTTCTTC.

This clone has a handful of counts. The rearrangement uses TRBV5-4 and TRBJ2-4, with 7 positions matching TRBD2. V lost 0 bases and J lost 2; bases outside the gene matches: 8. The V gene's germline CDR1 is SGHNT and CDR2 YYREEE (reference sequence). The CDR3 runs to 17 residues. The CDR3 DNA reads TGTGCCAGCAGCTTGGATCCGGGGGGAGGGTCCAAAAACATTCAGTACTTC. Translation gives CASSLDPGGGSKNIQYF.

The rearrangement uses TRBV9 and TRBJ2-5; 13 bases fit TRBD2. Germline assignment: CDR1 SGDLS and CDR2 YYNGEE. V dropped 4 bases and J dropped 5; count of bases not matched to a gene: 5. The CDR3 loop spans 15 amino acids. In nucleotides, the CDR3 is TGTGCCAGCAGCCCCACGACTAGCGGGAGGGAGACCCAGTACTTC. It translates to CASSPTTSGRETQYF.

The chain joins TRBV28 to TRBJ1-5, with 9 positions matching TRBD1. The V gene end was trimmed by 5 bases and the J gene end by 3 bases; junction bases not matched to a gene: 20. The CDR3 has 20 residues. Looked up from germline, CDR1 is MDHEN and CDR2 is SYDVKM. The CDR3 sequence is CASSIPRDRDIEEDNQPQHF. The CDR3 DNA is TGTGCCAGCAGTATCCCCCGGGACAGGGACATTGAAGAGGACAATCAGCCCCAGCATTTT. Full variable domain (rest looked up from reference TRBV28 and TRBJ1-5): DVKVTQSSRYLVKRTGEKVFLECVQDMDHENMFWYRQDPGLGLRLIYFSYDVKMKEKGDIPEGYSVSREKKERFSLILESASTNQTSMYLCASSIPRDRDIEEDNQPQHFGDGTRLSIL.

J is TRBJ2-2 and V is TRBV10-1; 9 bases align to TRBD2. Germline CDR1 WNHNN, CDR2 SYGVQD (reference sequence). V lost 5 bases, J lost 4 bases, and 5 bases stayed unmatched. The CDR3 contains 15 residues. As DNA, the CDR3 is TGCGCCAGCAGTCCTAGCGGGATCGGCACCGGGGAGCTGTTTTTT. Its translation is CASSPSGIGTGELFF.

The V call is TRBV21-1, the J call TRBJ1-2; the D segment call TRBD1 is taken from the table without a DNA check. TRBV21-1 is given as a pseudogene. This CDR3 region has 16 residues. CDR3 sequence (DNA): TGTGCCAGCAGCAAAGCGCTTTATAAGGGGGCGGGGGGCTACACCTTC. Translated: CASSKALYKGAGGYTF.